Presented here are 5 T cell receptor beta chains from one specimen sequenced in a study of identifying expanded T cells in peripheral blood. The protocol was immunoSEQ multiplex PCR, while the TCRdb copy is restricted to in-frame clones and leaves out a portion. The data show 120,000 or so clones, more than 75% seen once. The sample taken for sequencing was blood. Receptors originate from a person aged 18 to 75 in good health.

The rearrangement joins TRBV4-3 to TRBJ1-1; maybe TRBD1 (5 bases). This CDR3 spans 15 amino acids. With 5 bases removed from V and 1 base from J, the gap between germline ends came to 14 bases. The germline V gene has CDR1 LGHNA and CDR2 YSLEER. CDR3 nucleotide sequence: TGCGCCAGCAGCGAAGGGGAGGGCCGGAACACTGAAGCTTTCTTT. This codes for CASSEGEGRNTEAFF.

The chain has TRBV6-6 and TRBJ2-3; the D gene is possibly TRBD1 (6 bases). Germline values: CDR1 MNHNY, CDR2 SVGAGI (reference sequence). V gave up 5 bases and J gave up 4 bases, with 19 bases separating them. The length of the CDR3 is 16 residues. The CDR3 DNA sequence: TGTGCCAGCAGTAACCGGGACATCTTCCCCGCAGATACGCAGTATTTT. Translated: CASSNRDIFPADTQYF.

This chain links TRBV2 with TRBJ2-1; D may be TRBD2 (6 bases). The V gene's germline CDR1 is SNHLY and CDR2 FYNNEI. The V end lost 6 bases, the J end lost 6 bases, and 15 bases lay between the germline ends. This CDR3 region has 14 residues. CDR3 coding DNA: TGTGCCAGCAGCGGGACTTTCTTTAGCAATGAGCAGTTCTTC. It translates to CASSGTFFSNEQFF.

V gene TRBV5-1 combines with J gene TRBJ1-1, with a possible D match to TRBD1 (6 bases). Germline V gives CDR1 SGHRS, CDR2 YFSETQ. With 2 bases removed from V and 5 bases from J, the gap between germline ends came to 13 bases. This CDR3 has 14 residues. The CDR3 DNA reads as TGCGCCAGCAGCTTAGACAGGCCGGGGACTGAAGCTTTCTTT. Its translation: CASSLDRPGTEAFF.

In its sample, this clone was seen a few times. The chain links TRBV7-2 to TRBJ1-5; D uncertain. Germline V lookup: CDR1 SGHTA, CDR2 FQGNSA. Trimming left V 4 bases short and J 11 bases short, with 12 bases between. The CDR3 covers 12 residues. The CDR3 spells CASSSPLLAQHF. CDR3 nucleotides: TGTGCCAGCAGCTCCCCTCTTTTGGCCCAGCATTTT.